At least ten counts were recorded for the clone carrying this T cell receptor (beta chain). Germline V gene sequence: CDR1 SGHVS, CDR2 FQNEAQ. The CDR3 runs 16 residues. Losses at the gene ends were 5 bases for V and 4 bases for J; bases not matched to a gene: 10. The sample comes from a study of T cells in Graves' hyperthyroidism and ophthalmopathy. Regions amplified from RNA transcripts were the TCR beta CDR3 regions. Carried out on the TCR CDR3, a first-round RT-PCR used the HTBI primer set. TCRdb analysed the multiplex PCR reads with MiXCR anew, one entry per CDR3 protein. The data hold some 560,000 distinct CDR3 sequences, with around 15% observed a single time.

The receptor was derived from a woman in her thirties or forties with Graves' hyperthyroidism. Sequenced material: blood. The chain has TRBV7-8 and TRBJ2-3; TRBD1 matches at 9 bases. CDR3 nucleotide sequence: TGTGCCAGCAGCCGAACCCGGGACAGGGAGGCAGATACGCAGTATTTT. This gives the protein CASSRTRDREADTQYF.